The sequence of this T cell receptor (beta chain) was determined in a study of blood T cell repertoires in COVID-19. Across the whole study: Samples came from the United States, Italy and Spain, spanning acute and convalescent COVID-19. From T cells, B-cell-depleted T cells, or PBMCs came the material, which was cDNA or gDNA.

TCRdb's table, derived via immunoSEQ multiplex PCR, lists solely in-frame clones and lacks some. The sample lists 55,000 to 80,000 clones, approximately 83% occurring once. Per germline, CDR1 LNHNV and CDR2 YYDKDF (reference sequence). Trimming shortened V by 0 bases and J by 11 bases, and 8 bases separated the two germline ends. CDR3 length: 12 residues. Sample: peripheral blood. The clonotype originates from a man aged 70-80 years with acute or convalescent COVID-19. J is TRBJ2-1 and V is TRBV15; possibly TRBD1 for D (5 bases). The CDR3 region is CATSRDQGKQFF. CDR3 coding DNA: TGTGCCACCAGCAGAGATCAGGGAAAGCAGTTCTTC.